The 32 T cell receptor beta chains reported below all come from one sample, sequenced in a study of blood T cells in healthy people across ages. The use of a sample-barcoded 5' primer and a J-beta primer mix characterized a second PCR of 7 to 11 cycles. TCRdb reprocessed the 5' RACE reads with MiXCR, giving one entry per CDR3 protein. The top ten clones hold around 21% of a sample with around 800,000 distinct CDR3 sequences, approximately 48% of them seen once. Material: blood. The receptors here all came from a man aged 60 to 69 in good health.

This clonotype has at least ten counts. V and J are TRBV3-1 and TRBJ2-3; D is unclear. The germline V gene has CDR1 LGHDT and CDR2 YNNKEL (reference sequence). V was pared by 1 base and J by 0 bases, with 5 bases between. The CDR3 covers 14 residues. In DNA form, the CDR3 reads TGTGCCAGCAGCCAAGGACTCAGCACAGATACGCAGTATTTT. Amino acid sequence: CASSQGLSTDTQYF.

On this clonotype: Likely a read error: the CDR3 ends without its conserved phenylalanine or tryptophan. This chain joins TRBV18 and TRBJ2-1; D is perhaps TRBD1 or TRBD2 (5 bases each). Trimming left V 3 bases short and J 7 bases short, with 16 bases between. This CDR3 spans 15 amino acids. Germline V gene lookup returns CDR1 KGHSH and CDR2 LQKENI. CDR3 in DNA: TGTGCCAGCTCACCCCTTCCGGGGCCGAGGAATGAGCAGTTCCTC. It translates to CASSPLPGPRNEQFL.

This chain connects TRBV27 to TRBJ1-5, with TRBD1 matching over 7 bases. This CDR3 contains 15 residues. The germline V gene encodes CDR1 MNHEY and CDR2 SMNVEV (reference sequence). V gave up 7 bases and J gave up 5 bases; unmatched junction bases: 11. The CDR3 sequence is CASKARQGLDQPQHF. DNA for the CDR3: TGTGCCAGCAAAGCGAGACAGGGTTTAGATCAGCCCCAGCATTTT.

The chain recombines TRBV7-6 with TRBJ1-2; possibly TRBD1 for D (6 bases). From germline, CDR1 is SGHVS and CDR2 FNYEAQ. V was cut by 1 base and J by 3 bases, with 12 bases left in between. The CDR3 extends over 15 amino acids. CDR3 in DNA: TGTGCCAGCAGCTTAGTAGGGGGGGAGGACTATGGCTACACCTTC. It is translated as CASSLVGGEDYGYTF.

V is TRBV6-6 and J is TRBJ2-7; D may be TRBD2 (6 bases). The CDR3 loop spans 14 amino acids. Germline-derived CDR1 and CDR2 are MNHNY and SVGAGI (reference sequence). Trimming removed 7 bases from V and 2 bases from J, with 15 bases in between. DNA for the CDR3: TGTGCCAGCACAGGCGGGAACGGACCCTACGAGCAGTACTTC. This codes for CASTGGNGPYEQYF.

This clonotype showed up just a few times. The J gene is TRBJ1-2, the V gene TRBV6-1, with D perhaps matching TRBD1 (5 bases). With 4 bases removed from V and 4 bases from J, the gap between germline ends came to 13 bases. Germline-derived CDR1 and CDR2 are MNHNS and SASEGT. The CDR3 runs 14 residues. CDR3 in amino acids: CASSVVQGVYGYTF. CDR3 sequence (DNA): TGTGCCAGCAGTGTCGTCCAGGGTGTCTATGGCTACACCTTC.

The chain is built from TRBV6-5 and TRBJ2-4; D uncertain. Trimming left V 6 bases short and J 0 bases short, with 15 bases between. This CDR3 is 16 amino acids long. Looked up from germline, CDR1 is MNHEY and CDR2 is SVGAGI. The CDR3 is CASSIRVELAKNIQYF. The CDR3 nucleotides read TGTGCCAGCAGCATTCGCGTGGAACTAGCCAAAAACATTCAGTACTTC.

V gene TRBV6-2 or TRBV6-3 combines with J gene TRBJ1-6; weak D call: TRBD1 (6 bases). The CDR3 length is 14 residues. Per germline, CDR1 MNHEY and CDR2 SVGEGT. With 5 bases removed from V and 18 bases from J, the gap between germline ends came to 23 bases. CDR3 region: CASSGYRDTGWDHF. CDR3 DNA: TGTGCCAGCAGTGGGTACCGGGACACGGGATGGGACCACTTT.

The chain employs TRBV3-1 and TRBJ2-5; D is possibly TRBD2 (6 bases). V shed 4 bases and J shed 10 bases, with 19 bases lying between them. The CDR3 runs to 14 residues. Germline assignment: CDR1 LGHDT and CDR2 YNNKEL (reference sequence). For the CDR3, the DNA is TGTGCCAGCAGCCTCCCTGCGGGGCGATCGGACCAGTACTTC. This sequence encodes CASSLPAGRSDQYF.

The CDR3 DNA reads TGTGCCAGCAGCGTCTCGTCAGACCAAACTAGTGGCAATGAGCAGTTCTTC. Translated, it gives CASSVSSDQTSGNEQFF. This sequence joins TRBV9 and TRBJ2-1; perhaps TRBD2 as D (5 bases). Germline V CDR1 and CDR2: SGDLS, YYNGEE. The germline V and J ends were trimmed by 2 bases and 6 bases, with 21 bases remaining between them. There are 17 residues in the CDR3.

Only a few counts were recorded for this clonotype. The chain couples TRBV4-1 to TRBJ2-7, with D unclear. Germline V lookup: CDR1 MGHRA, CDR2 YSYEKL. CDR3 size: 14 residues. The V end lost 0 bases, the J end lost 9 bases, and 15 bases lay between the germline ends. CDR3 DNA: TGCGCCAGCAGCCAAGATCTATGGACCCACGGGCAGTACTTC. Encoded protein: CASSQDLWTHGQYF.

The CDR3 sequence is CASSPRAGTGETQYF. CDR3 nucleotides: TGTGCCAGCAGCCCCCGGGCAGGGACAGGAGAGACCCAGTACTTC. J is TRBJ2-5 and V is TRBV28; 8 positions agree with TRBD1. Germline assignment: CDR1 MDHEN and CDR2 SYDVKM. This CDR3 spans 15 amino acids. Unmatched junction bases numbered 10, after V lost 6 bases and J lost 4 bases.

V usage is TRBV2 and J usage is TRBJ2-5; D not resolved. The J call is uncertain, as TRBJ2-7 better fits the DNA end. Looked up from germline, CDR1 is SNHLY and CDR2 is FYNNEI. The CDR3 runs to 10 residues. CDR3 DNA sequence: TGTGCCAGCAGCGAGAACGAGCAGTACTTC. Protein product: CASSENEQYF.

The chain has TRBV7-9 and TRBJ1-5; the D gene is possibly TRBD1 (5 bases). The V gene's germline CDR1 is SEHNR and CDR2 FQNEAQ (reference sequence). The CDR3 extends over 15 amino acids. V gave up 1 base and J gave up 3 bases, with 10 bases separating them. The CDR3 loop is CASSLGGKDNQPQHF. The CDR3 coding sequence is TGTGCCAGCAGCTTAGGGGGGAAGGACAATCAGCCCCAGCATTTT.

This clonotype was found many times. The chain uses TRBV7-8 and TRBJ1-2; perhaps TRBD1 as D (5 bases). The CDR3 runs 15 residues. V dropped 5 bases and J dropped 3 bases, with 16 bases sitting between them. Germline CDR1 SGHVS, CDR2 FQNEAQ. For the CDR3, the DNA is TGTGCCAGCAGCGGGCGATACGGGACGGACTATGGCTACACCTTC. Translated: CASSGRYGTDYGYTF. Full variable domain (rest looked up from reference TRBV7-8 and TRBJ1-2): GAGVSQSPRYKVAKRGQDVALRCDPISGHVSLFWYQQALGQGPEFLTYFQNEAQLDKSGLPSDRFFAERPEGSVSTLKIQRTQQEDSAVYLCASSGRYGTDYGYTFGSGTRLTVV.

This clonotype has just one count. The chain combines TRBV6-2 or TRBV6-3 with TRBJ2-1; 14 bases map to TRBD2. The germline CDR1 and CDR2 sequences are MNHEY and SVGEGT. V lost 5 bases and J lost 8; bases outside the gene matches: 8. The CDR3 covers 16 residues. CDR3 sequence reads: CASSRGLAGAGDEQFF. Here the CDR3 DNA reads TGTGCCAGCAGTAGGGGACTAGCGGGGGCAGGGGATGAGCAGTTCTTC.

The chain combines TRBV4-1 with TRBJ1-1, with D perhaps TRBD1 (6 bases). The CDR3 has 14 residues. V was shortened by 4 bases and J by 7 bases, with 16 bases between the two germline ends. Germline CDR1 reads MGHRA; CDR2 reads YSYEKL. For the CDR3, the DNA is TGCGCCAGCAGCCGGCATAGTGGGGGGCTTGAAGCTTTCTTT. Translating gives CASSRHSGGLEAFF.

This clonotype occurred a few times. The V gene is TRBV12-3 or TRBV12-4, the J gene TRBJ1-4; possibly TRBD1 for D (5 bases). The CDR3 consists of 15 residues. The ends were cut back, 5 bases at V and 3 bases at J, with 13 bases in the middle. The CDR3, as DNA: TGTGCCAGCAGTCGATCAGGGTCATCTAATGAAAAACTGTTTTTT. It encodes CASSRSGSSNEKLFF.

V usage is TRBV5-1 and J usage is TRBJ2-2, with D perhaps TRBD1 (5 bases). V lost 4 bases and J 0 bases, leaving 7 bases between the germline ends. Germline V gene sequence: CDR1 SGHRS, CDR2 YFSETQ. The CDR3 contains 14 residues. CDR3 amino acids: CASSDRPNTGELFF. The CDR3 nucleotides are TGCGCCAGCAGCGACAGACCGAACACCGGGGAGCTGTTTTTT. The whole variable domain, filled in from reference TRBV5-1 and TRBJ2-2, reads KAGVTQTPRYLIKTRGQQVTLSCSPISGHRSVSWYQQTPGQGLQFLFEYFSETQRNKGNFPGRFSGRQFSNSRSEMNVSTLELGDSALYLCASSDRPNTGELFFGEGSRLTVL.

The rearrangement links TRBV5-1 to TRBJ2-2; no clear D gene. The CDR3 runs 15 residues. Germline V gene lookup returns CDR1 SGHRS and CDR2 YFSETQ. V lost 2 bases to trimming and J lost 4 bases, with 12 bases between them. CDR3 in DNA: TGCGCCAGCAGCTTTACAGACTCCCCCACCGGGGAGCTGTTTTTT. It is translated as CASSFTDSPTGELFF. Using reference TRBV5-1 and TRBJ2-2 for the parts outside the CDR3, the full variable domain is KAGVTQTPRYLIKTRGQQVTLSCSPISGHRSVSWYQQTPGQGLQFLFEYFSETQRNKGNFPGRFSGRQFSNSRSEMNVSTLELGDSALYLCASSFTDSPTGELFFGEGSRLTVL.

The V gene is TRBV20-1, the J gene TRBJ2-5; 8 positions agree with TRBD1. The CDR3 contains 14 residues. CDR1 and CDR2 (germline): DFQATT, SNEGSKA (reference sequence). V lost 4 bases, J lost 1 base, and 5 bases stayed unmatched. The CDR3 loop is CSATGTGGQETQYF. For the CDR3, the DNA is TGCAGTGCTACGGGAACAGGGGGCCAAGAGACCCAGTACTTC.

As regards this clonotype: The junction does not match germline at one end; this may be a read error. This chain links TRBV27 with TRBJ2-1; no definite D call. The length of the CDR3 is 18 residues. Germline CDR1 and CDR2: MNHEY and SMNVEV (reference sequence). The CDR3 region is CASSKAPQEISSYNERFF. CDR3 DNA: TGTGCCAGCAGTAAGGCACCCCAGGAGATAAGCTCCTACAATGAGCGGTTCTTC.

V and J are TRBV9 and TRBJ1-1; weak D call: TRBD1 (6 bases). The ends were cut back, 3 bases at V and 3 bases at J, with 12 bases in the middle. CDR1 is SGDLS, CDR2 YYNGEE, per germline. CDR3 size: 14 residues. CDR3 sequence reads: CASSEGDRDTEAFF. The CDR3 DNA follows: TGTGCCAGCAGCGAGGGGGACCGAGACACTGAAGCTTTCTTT.

Comment on this clonotype: Just one base apart from a much larger clone, this may be a read error. J is TRBJ2-7 and V is TRBV5-1; 7 nucleotides agree with TRBD1. Germline values: CDR1 SGHRS, CDR2 YFSETQ. CDR3 size: 15 residues. The CDR3 DNA reads TGCGCCAACAGCGTGTCGACAGGGAGCTCCTACGAGCAGTACTTC. Protein: CANSVSTGSSYEQYF.

The V and J genes are TRBV11-2 and TRBJ1-2; D is undetermined. The CDR3 has 14 amino acids. Germline V gene sequence: CDR1 SGHAT, CDR2 FQNNGV. V was trimmed by 5 bases and J by 8 bases, leaving 18 bases between them. This chain's CDR3 is CASSATPSIEGYTF. The CDR3 DNA is TGTGCCAGCAGCGCGACTCCGTCGATCGAGGGCTACACCTTC.

This clonotype has just a few counts. The chain employs TRBV6-2 or TRBV6-3 and TRBJ2-2, with TRBD2 as a possible D gene (5 bases). V was cut by 7 bases and J by 1 base, with 16 bases left in between. Per germline, CDR1 MNHEY and CDR2 SVGEGT. The CDR3 is 16 amino acids. In nucleotides, the CDR3 is TGTGCCAGCACCTGGGAGATGCAACGGAACACCGGGGAGCTGTTTTTT. Its protein product is CASTWEMQRNTGELFF.

The chain carries TRBV20-1 and TRBJ1-4; TRBD1 is a possible D gene (6 bases). V dropped 1 base and J dropped 0 bases, with 6 bases sitting between them. The CDR3 runs 14 residues. Germline assignment: CDR1 DFQATT and CDR2 SNEGSKA (reference sequence). This CDR3 is CSARGTATNEKLFF. For the CDR3, the DNA is TGCAGTGCTAGAGGGACAGCAACTAATGAAAAACTGTTTTTT.

The V gene is TRBV7-9, the J gene TRBJ2-5; TRBD2 might be the D (6 bases). The CDR3 is 14 amino acids. CDR1 and CDR2 from the germline V gene are SEHNR and FQNEAQ (reference sequence). V dropped 3 bases and J dropped 5 bases, with 13 bases sitting between them. Here the CDR3 DNA reads TGTGCCAGCAGCTTCGGAGGGGTTAGGGAGACCCAGTACTTC. Its protein is CASSFGGVRETQYF.

With respect to this clonotype: One junction end does not reproduce the germline sequence, and a read error may be involved. This chain uses TRBV7-3 with TRBJ2-1; D may be TRBD1 or TRBD2 (6 bases each). This CDR3 comprises 19 residues. Germline loops: CDR1 SGHTA, CDR2 FQGTGA. The CDR3 DNA reads as TGTGCCAGCAGCTTAATCGGGGGCCCTAAACTAGATACCTACAATGAGCAGTTATTC. It yields the protein CASSLIGGPKLDTYNEQLF. The full variable domain, with the rest looked up from reference TRBV7-3 and TRBJ2-1, is GAGVSQTPSNKVTEKGKYVELRCDPISGHTALYWYRQSLGQGPEFLIYFQGTGAADDSGLPNDRFFAVRPEGSVSTLKIQRTERGDSAVYLCASSLIGGPKLDTYNEQLFGPGTRLTVL.

On this clonotype itself: One end of the junction does not line up with germline, which may come from a read error. The chain has TRBV12-3 or TRBV12-4 and TRBJ1-1; no firm D call. The CDR3 consists of 13 residues. The CDR3 loop is CASGFGRYTEAFF. The CDR3 DNA follows: TGTGCCAGCGGTTTCGGGCGGTACACTGAAGCTTTCTTT.

Here the CDR3 reads CASSQGQGSGNTIYF. CDR3 DNA sequence: TGTGCCAGCAGCCAAGGACAGGGCTCTGGAAACACCATATATTTT. The rearrangement uses TRBV7-2 and TRBJ1-3, with 8 bases lining up with TRBD1. This CDR3 contains 15 residues. Germline V gives CDR1 SGHTA, CDR2 FQGNSA. V gave up 5 bases and J gave up 0 bases; unmatched junction bases: 3. Full variable domain (remainder filled in from reference TRBV7-2 and TRBJ1-3): GAGVSQSPSNKVTEKGKDVELRCDPISGHTALYWYRQSLGQGLEFLIYFQGNSAPDKSGLPSDRFSAERTGGSVSTLTIQRTQQEDSAVYLCASSQGQGSGNTIYFGEGSWLTVV.

This clonotype was recorded a few times. The chain recombines TRBV5-5 with TRBJ2-5; D unclear. Trimming removed 5 bases at V and 3 bases at J, with 8 bases between. The CDR3 spans 12 residues. Per the germline V gene, CDR1 is SGHKS and CDR2 is YYEKEE (reference sequence). The CDR3 spells CASSWTKETQYF. The CDR3 DNA follows: TGTGCCAGCAGTTGGACCAAAGAGACCCAGTACTTC.